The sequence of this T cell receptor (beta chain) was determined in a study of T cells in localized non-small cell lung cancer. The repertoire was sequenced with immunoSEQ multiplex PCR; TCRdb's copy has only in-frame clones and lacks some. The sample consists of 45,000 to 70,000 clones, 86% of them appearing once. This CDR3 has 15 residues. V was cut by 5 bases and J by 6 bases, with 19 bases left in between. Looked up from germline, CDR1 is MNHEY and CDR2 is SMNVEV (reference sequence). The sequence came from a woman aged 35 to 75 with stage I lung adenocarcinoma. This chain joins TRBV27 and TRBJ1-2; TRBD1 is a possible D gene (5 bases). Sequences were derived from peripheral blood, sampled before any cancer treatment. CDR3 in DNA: TGTGCCAGCAGTCCCTCCCGGCAGGGCCCCAATGGCTACACCTTC. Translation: CASSPSRQGPNGYTF.